The table lists the clone carrying this T cell receptor beta chain with many counts. Its antigen is undetermined. Using unique molecular identifiers, the investigators prepared the TCRbeta library. TCRdb fed the PCR reads into MiXCR, producing one record per CDR3 protein. The top ten hold 5% to 6.5% of the sample, which has a few hundred thousand distinct CDR3 sequences, 6.6% seen once. This entry comes from a study of T-cell reconstitution after alpha-beta-depleted transplantation in children. Study-level findings and limits: Expanded clones from the graft, numbering several hundred, reportedly supplied alpha-beta T cells about two months after transplant.

This sequence was found in a boy aged 2-9 years with acute lymphoblastic leukemia, due to receive a stem cell transplant. The specimen was PBMCs, collected before TCRalphabeta/CD19-depleted stem cell transplant.

This CDR3 is CASSLAWGEETQYF. CDR3 DNA: TGTGCCAGCAGCTTAGCATGGGGGGAAGAGACCCAGTACTTC. V usage is TRBV7-2 and J usage is TRBJ2-5, with D maybe TRBD2 (6 bases). Germline CDR1 is SGHTA and CDR2 is FQGNSA. The CDR3 runs 14 residues. The V and J ends lost 0 bases and 3 bases respectively, with 8 bases between them.